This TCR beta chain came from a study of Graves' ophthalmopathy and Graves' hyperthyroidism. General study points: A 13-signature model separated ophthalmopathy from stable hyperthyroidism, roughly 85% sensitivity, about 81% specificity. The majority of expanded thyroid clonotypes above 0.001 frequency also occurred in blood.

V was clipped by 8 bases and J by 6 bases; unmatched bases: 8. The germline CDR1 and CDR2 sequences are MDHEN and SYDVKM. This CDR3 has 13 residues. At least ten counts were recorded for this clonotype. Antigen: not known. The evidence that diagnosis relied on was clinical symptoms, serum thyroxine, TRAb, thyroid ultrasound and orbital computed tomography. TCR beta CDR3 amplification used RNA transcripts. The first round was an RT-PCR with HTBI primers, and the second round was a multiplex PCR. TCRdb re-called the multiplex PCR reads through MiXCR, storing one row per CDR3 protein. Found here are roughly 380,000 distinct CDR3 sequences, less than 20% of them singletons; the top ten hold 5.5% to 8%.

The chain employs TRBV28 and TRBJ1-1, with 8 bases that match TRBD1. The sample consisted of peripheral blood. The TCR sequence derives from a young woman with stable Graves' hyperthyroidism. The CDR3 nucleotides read TGTGCCAGCTGGACAGGGAGGGTCCCTGAAGCTTTCTTT. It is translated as CASWTGRVPEAFF.